The clone carrying this T cell receptor beta chain is a singleton in its sample. The record originates from a study of blood T cell repertoires in COVID-19. The V gene lost 7 bases and the J gene lost 3 bases, with 16 bases spanning the gap. Germline V CDR1 and CDR2: MNHEY, SVGAGI. The CDR3 runs 15 residues. Across 20 to 25 US areas, participants ranged in age from roughly 18 to 95 years. Participants had their cohort set by participant-reported clinical history. Original processing notes: Reference gene primer amplification in the assay estimated nucleated cell counts. Sequencing used immunoSEQ multiplex PCR; TCRdb keeps in-frame clones, though not all of them. Clone size and V and J calls were adopted from that table, with D and trimming inferred from the DNA. Of around 170,000 clones listed, 80% were seen once; the top ten hold approximately 14%.

The V and J genes are TRBV6-5 and TRBJ2-1, with D possibly being TRBD1 (6 bases). Input material: PBMCs or T cells enriched from blood (not recorded which). The receptor was derived from a man aged 55 to 70 who had been exposed to COVID-19. The CDR3, as DNA: TGTGCCAGCAAAAAGAGGGGGACCATCTACAATGAGCAGTTCTTC. Encoded protein: CASKKRGTIYNEQFF.